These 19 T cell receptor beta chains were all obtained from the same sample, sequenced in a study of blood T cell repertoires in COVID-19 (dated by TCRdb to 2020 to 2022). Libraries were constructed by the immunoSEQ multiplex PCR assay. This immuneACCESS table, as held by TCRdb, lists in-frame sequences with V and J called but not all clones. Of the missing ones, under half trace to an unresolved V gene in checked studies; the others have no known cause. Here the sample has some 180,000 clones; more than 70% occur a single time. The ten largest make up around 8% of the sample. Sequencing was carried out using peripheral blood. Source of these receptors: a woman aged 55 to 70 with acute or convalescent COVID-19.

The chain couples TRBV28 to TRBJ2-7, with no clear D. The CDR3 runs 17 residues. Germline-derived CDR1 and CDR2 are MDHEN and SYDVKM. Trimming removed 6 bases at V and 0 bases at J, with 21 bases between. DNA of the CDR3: TGTGCCAGCAGAGTGTCCCTCGGCGGTTTAAGCTCCTACGAGCAGTACTTC. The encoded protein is CASRVSLGGLSSYEQYF.

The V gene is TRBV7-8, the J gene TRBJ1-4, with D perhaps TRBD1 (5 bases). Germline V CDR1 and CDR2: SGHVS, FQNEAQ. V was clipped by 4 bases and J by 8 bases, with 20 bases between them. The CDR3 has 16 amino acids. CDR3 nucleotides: TGTGCCAGCAGCTCTGGGTTGGGGGGTAAAGGCGAAAAACTGTTTTTT. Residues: CASSSGLGGKGEKLFF.

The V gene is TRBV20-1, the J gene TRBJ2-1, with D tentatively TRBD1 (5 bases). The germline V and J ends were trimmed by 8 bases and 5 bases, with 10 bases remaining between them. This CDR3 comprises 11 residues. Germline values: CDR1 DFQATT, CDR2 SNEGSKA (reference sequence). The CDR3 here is CSFTRDNEQFF. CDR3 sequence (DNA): TGCAGTTTTACCAGGGACAATGAGCAGTTCTTC.

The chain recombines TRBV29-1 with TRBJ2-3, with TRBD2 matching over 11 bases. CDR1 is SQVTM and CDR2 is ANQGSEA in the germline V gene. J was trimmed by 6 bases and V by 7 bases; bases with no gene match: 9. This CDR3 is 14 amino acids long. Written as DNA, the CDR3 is TGCAGCGCAACTTCTAGCGGGAGGACTGATACGCAGTATTTT. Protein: CSATSSGRTDTQYF.

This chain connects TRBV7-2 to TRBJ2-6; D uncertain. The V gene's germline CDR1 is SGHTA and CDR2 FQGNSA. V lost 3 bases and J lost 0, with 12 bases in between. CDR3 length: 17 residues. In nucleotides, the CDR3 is TGTGCCAGCAGCTTTATAGTCTACCGCTCTGGGGCCAACGTCCTGACTTTC. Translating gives CASSFIVYRSGANVLTF.

CDR3 sequence reads: CAYRRPPGYTF. The CDR3 DNA reads TGTGCCTACAGACGGCCCCCTGGCTACACCTTC. The chain joins TRBV30 to TRBJ1-2, with D unclear. Germline V gene lookup returns CDR1 GTSNPN and CDR2 SVGIG (reference sequence). Trimming took off 7 bases at V and 7 bases at J, with 13 bases between the two ends. CDR3 size: 11 residues.

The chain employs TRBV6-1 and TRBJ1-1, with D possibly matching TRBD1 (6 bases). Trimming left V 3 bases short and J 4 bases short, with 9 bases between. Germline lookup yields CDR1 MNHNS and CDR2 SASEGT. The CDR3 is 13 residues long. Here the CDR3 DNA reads TGTGCCAGCAGTGAGAGGGGGAGCACTGAAGCTTTCTTT. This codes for CASSERGSTEAFF.

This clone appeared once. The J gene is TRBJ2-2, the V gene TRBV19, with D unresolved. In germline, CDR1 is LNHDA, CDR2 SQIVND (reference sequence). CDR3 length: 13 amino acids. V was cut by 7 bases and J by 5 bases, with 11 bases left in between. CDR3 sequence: CASNGRRTGELFF. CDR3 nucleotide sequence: TGTGCCAGTAACGGCCGGCGGACCGGGGAGCTGTTTTTT.

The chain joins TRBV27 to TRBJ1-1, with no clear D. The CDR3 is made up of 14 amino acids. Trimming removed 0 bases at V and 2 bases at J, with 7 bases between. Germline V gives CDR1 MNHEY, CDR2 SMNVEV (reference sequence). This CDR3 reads CASSLSVLNTEAFF. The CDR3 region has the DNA TGTGCCAGCAGTTTATCGGTACTCAACACTGAAGCTTTCTTT.

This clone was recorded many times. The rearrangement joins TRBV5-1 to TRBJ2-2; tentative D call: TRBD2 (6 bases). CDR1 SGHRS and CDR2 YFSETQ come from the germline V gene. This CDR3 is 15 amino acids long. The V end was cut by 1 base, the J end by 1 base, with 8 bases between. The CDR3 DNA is TGCGCCAGCAGCTTGACGGGGGAGAACACCGGGGAGCTGTTTTTT. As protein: CASSLTGENTGELFF.

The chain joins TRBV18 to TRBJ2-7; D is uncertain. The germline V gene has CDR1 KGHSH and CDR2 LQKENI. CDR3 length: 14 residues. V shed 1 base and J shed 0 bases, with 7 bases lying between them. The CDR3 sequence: CASSPQRSSYEQYF. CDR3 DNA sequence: TGTGCCAGCTCACCACAGCGAAGCTCCTACGAGCAGTACTTC.

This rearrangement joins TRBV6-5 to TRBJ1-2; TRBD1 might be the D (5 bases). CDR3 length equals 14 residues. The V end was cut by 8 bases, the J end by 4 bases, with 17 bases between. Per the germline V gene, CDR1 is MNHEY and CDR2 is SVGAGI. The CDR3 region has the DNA TGTGCCAGCTCAGTTATGGGGGGTGGCTATGGCTACACCTTC. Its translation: CASSVMGGGYGYTF.

CDR3 DNA sequence: TGTGCCAGCAGTAAAGGCGGGAGTAGCTACGAGCAGTACGTC. It is translated as CASSKGGSSYEQYV. The V and J genes are TRBV28 and TRBJ2-7; 7 nucleotides match TRBD2. The V and J ends lost 5 bases and 3 bases, in that order; junction bases with no gene match: 7. The V gene's germline CDR1 is MDHEN and CDR2 SYDVKM. This CDR3 is 14 amino acids long.

For the CDR3, the DNA is TGTGCCAGCAGCCTAAGACAGGGCTACGGGGAGCTGTTTTTT. This codes for CASSLRQGYGELFF. The chain employs TRBV9 and TRBJ2-2; the match to TRBD1 covers 7 bases. CDR1 and CDR2 (germline): SGDLS, YYNGEE. Trimming at V came to 4 bases and at J to 7 bases, leaving 7 bases not matched to a gene. The CDR3 runs to 14 residues.

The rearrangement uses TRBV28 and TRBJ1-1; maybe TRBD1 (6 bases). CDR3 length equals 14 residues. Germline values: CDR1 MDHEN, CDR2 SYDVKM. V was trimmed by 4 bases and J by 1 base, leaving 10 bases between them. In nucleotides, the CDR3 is TGTGCCAGCAGTTCGGGAGGGGGGAACACTGAAGCTTTCTTT. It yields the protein CASSSGGGNTEAFF.

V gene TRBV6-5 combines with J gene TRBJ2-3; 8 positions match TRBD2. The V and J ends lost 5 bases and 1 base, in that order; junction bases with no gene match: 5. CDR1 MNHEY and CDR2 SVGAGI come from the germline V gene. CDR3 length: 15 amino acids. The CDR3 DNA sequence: TGTGCCAGCAGTAACGGACTAGCACGCACAGATACGCAGTATTTT. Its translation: CASSNGLARTDTQYF.

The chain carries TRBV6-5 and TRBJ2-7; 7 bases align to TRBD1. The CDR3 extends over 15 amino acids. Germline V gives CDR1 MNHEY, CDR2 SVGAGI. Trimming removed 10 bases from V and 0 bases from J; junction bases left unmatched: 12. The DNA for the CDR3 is TGTGCCACGGTTCGGACAGGTCTGAGCTCCTACGAGCAGTACTTC. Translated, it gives CATVRTGLSSYEQYF.

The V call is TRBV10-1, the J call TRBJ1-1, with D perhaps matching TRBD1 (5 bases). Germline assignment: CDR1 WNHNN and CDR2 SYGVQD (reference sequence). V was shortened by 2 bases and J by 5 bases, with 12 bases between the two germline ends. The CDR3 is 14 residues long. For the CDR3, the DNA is TGCGCCAGCAGTGAGCGGCAGGGTCGAACTGAAGCTTTCTTT. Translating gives CASSERQGRTEAFF.

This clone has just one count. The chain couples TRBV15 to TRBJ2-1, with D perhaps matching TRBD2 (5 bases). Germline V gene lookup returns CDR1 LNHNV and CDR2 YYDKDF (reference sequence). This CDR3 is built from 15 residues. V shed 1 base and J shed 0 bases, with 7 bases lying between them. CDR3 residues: CATSRAGSSYNEQFF. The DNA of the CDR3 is TGTGCCACCAGCAGAGCGGGAAGCTCCTACAATGAGCAGTTCTTC.